These 5 T cell receptor beta chains were all obtained from the same sample, sequenced in a study of T cells in narcolepsy. Repertoires were generated with immunoSEQ multiplex PCR, while TCRdb's copy carries only in-frame clones and drops some. The data contain over 25,000 clones, approximately 87% of them singletons. The sequencing sample was made of CD45RA- memory CD4+ T cells from PBMCs. The receptor set was obtained from a human donor with narcolepsy.

Worth noting for this clone: At one end the junction does not follow the germline gene, possibly because of a read error. The DNA for the CDR3 is TGTGCCAGCAGCTTAGGAGAAGTGCGCTACCAGCAGTACTTC. It encodes CASSLGEVRYQQYF. J is TRBJ2-7 and V is TRBV7-9; D not certain. Germline V gene data show CDR1 as SEHNR and CDR2 as FQNEAQ (reference sequence). The CDR3 consists of 14 residues.

The rearrangement links TRBV13 to TRBJ2-5, with 8 positions matching TRBD1. The junction had 5 bases not matched to a gene; V was cut back by 3 bases and J by 5 bases. Looked up from germline, CDR1 is PRHDT and CDR2 is FYEKMQ (reference sequence). This CDR3 has 14 residues. CDR3 protein: CASSFAGGGETQYF. In DNA form, the CDR3 reads TGTGCCAGCAGCTTCGCAGGGGGCGGGGAGACCCAGTACTTC. The whole variable domain, remainder taken from reference TRBV13 and TRBJ2-5, is AAGVIQSPRHLIKEKRETATLKCYPIPRHDTVYWYQQGPGQDPQFLISFYEKMQSDKGSIPDRFSAQQFSDYHSELNMSSLELGDSALYFCASSFAGGGETQYFGPGTRLLVL.

The chain employs TRBV5-4 and TRBJ2-3; the match to TRBD1 covers 9 bases. The V gene end was trimmed by 6 bases and the J gene end by 4 bases; junction bases not matched to a gene: 9. The V gene's germline CDR1 is SGHNT and CDR2 YYREEE (reference sequence). The CDR3 is made up of 15 amino acids. CDR3 sequence reads: CASKRDRVSSDTQYF. The CDR3, as DNA: TGTGCCAGCAAACGGGACAGGGTTTCTTCAGATACGCAGTATTTT.

The chain has TRBV18 and TRBJ1-2, with D tentatively TRBD1 (5 bases). Deletions cut 3 bases from V and 4 bases from J, with 12 bases between. From germline, CDR1 is KGHSH and CDR2 LQKENI. There are 14 residues in the CDR3. This CDR3 reads CASSPSQEFYGYTF. Written as DNA, the CDR3 is TGTGCCAGCTCACCGTCACAGGAATTCTATGGCTACACCTTC. Together with reference TRBV18 and TRBJ1-2, the CDR3 gives the full variable domain: NAGVMQNPRHLVRRRGQEARLRCSPMKGHSHVYWYRQLPEEGLKFMVYLQKENIIDESGMPKERFSAEFPKEGPSILRIQQVVRGDSAAYFCASSPSQEFYGYTFGSGTRLTVV.

The V call is TRBV4-2, the J call TRBJ2-1, with D maybe TRBD2 (5 bases). Trimming took off 0 bases at V and 0 bases at J, with 18 bases between the two ends. The germline V gene has CDR1 LGHNA and CDR2 YNFKEQ. The CDR3 has 19 amino acids. DNA of the CDR3: TGTGCCAGCAGCCAAGATTCAGAAGCGGTTATTCTCTCCTACAATGAGCAGTTCTTC. It codes for CASSQDSEAVILSYNEQFF.